This TCR beta chain is from a study of early T cells in non-severe SARS-CoV-2 infection. Overall study context: Sequencing of unsorted whole blood was done on bulk RNA, leaving chains unpaired.

Attached unique molecular identifiers marked individual cDNA molecules. MiXCR, applied by TCRdb to the 5' RACE reads, yields one record per CDR3 protein. The table records about 43,000 distinct CDR3 sequences, approximately 11% of them present only once. CDR3 size: 13 residues. Deletions cut 0 bases from V and 0 bases from J, with 4 bases between. CDR1 and CDR2 from the germline V gene are SGDLS and YYNGEE. Study outcomes and limitations: A preference for anti-spike CD8 responses marked VDJdb matching, which missed private and CD4 specificities.

Details on this clonotype: Its specificity is unknown.

The source material was whole blood. The chain links TRBV9 to TRBJ2-7; no clear D. The clonotype was recovered from an adult who was a healthcare worker with PCR-confirmed SARS-CoV-2 infection or an uninfected control (not recorded which). The CDR3 nucleotides read TGTGCCAGCAGCGTAGGGATCTCCTACGAGCAGTACTTC. Translating gives CASSVGISYEQYF. Full variable domain (outside the CDR3, taken from reference TRBV9 and TRBJ2-7): DSGVTQTPKHLITATGQRVTLRCSPRSGDLSVYWYQQSLDQGLQFLIQYYNGEERAKGNILERFSAQQFPDLHSELNLSSLELGDSALYFCASSVGISYEQYFGPGTRLTVT.